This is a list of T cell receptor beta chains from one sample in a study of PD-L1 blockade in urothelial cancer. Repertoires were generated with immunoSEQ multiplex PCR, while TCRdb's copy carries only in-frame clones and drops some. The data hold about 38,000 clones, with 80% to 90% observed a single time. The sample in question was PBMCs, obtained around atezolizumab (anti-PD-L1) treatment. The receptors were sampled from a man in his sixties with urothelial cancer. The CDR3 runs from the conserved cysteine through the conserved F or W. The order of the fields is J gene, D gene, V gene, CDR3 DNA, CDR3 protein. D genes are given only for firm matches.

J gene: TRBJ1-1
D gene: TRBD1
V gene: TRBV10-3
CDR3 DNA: TGTGCCATCAGTGAGTCTAGGGGGCATGGCACTGAAGCTTTCTTT
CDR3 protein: CAISESRGHGTEAFF

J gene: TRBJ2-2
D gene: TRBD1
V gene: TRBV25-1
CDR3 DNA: TGTGCCAGCAGCAGACAGGGGACCACCGGGGAGCTGTTTTTT
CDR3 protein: CASSRQGTTGELFF

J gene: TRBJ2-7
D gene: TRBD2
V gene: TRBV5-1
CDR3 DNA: TGCGCCAGCAGCTTGGAACTAGCGGGAGGGCCCTACGAGCAGTACTTC
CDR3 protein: CASSLELAGGPYEQYF

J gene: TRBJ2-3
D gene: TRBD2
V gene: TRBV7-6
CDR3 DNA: TGTGCCAGCAGCTTAAGACTAGCGGGGGGTGCAGATACGCAGTATTTT
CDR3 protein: CASSLRLAGGADTQYF

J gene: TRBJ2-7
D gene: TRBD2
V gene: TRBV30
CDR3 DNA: TGTGCCTCCCAGCGGGGGGGCGAGCAGTACTTC
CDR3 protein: CASQRGGEQYF

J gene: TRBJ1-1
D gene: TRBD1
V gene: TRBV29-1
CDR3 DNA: TGCAGCCCGATCCGACAGGGCCCTGAAGCTTTCTTT
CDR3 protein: CSPIRQGPEAFF

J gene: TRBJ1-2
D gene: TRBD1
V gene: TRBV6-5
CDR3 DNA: TGTGCCAGCAGTTACGTCGGGACAGGGGGCGTCTATGGCTACACCTTC
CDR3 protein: CASSYVGTGGVYGYTF

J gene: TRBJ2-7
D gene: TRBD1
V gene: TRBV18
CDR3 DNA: TGTGCCAGCTCACCAGCAGGGGGAACCTACGAGCAGTACTTC
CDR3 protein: CASSPAGGTYEQYF

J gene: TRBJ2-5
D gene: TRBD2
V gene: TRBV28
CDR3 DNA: TGTGCCAGCAGTTCTCCGGGACGGGAGGGGGAGACCCAGTACTTC
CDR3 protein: CASSSPGREGETQYF

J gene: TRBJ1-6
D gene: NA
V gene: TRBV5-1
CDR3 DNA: TGCGCCAGCAGCCCGGACAGAAGTAATTCACCCCTCCACTTT
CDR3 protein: CASSPDRSNSPLHF

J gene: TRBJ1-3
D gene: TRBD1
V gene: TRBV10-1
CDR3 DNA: TGCGCCAGCAGTGAGAACAGGGGGGTTGACCAAAGCTCTGGAAACACCATATATTTT
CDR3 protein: CASSENRGVDQSSGNTIYF

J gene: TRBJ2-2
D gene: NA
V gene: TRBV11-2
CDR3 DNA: TGTGCCAGCAGCTCGTCCGGGGAGCTGTTTTTT
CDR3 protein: CASSSSGELFF

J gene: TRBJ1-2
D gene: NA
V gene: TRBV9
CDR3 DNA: TGTGCCAGCAGCGTAGGAGACCCGGTTCAGGTTCGATATGGCTACACCTTC
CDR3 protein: CASSVGDPVQVRYGYTF